The source of this T cell receptor (beta chain) is a study of T-cell memory formation after mild COVID-19. General study findings and limits: The SARS-CoV-2 specificity of second-wave clones reaching peak at day 37 remained unverified.

With regard to this clonotype: Its antigen is as yet unknown.

In germline, CDR1 is SEHNR, CDR2 FQNEAQ (reference sequence). The CDR3 runs 17 residues. V lost 3 bases and J lost 6; bases outside the gene matches: 14. Constant-segment primers were used for 5'RACE, and the resulting TCR alpha and TCR beta cDNA libraries carried sample barcodes and UMIs. TCRdb re-called the 5' RACE reads with MiXCR, one entry per CDR3 protein. The repertoire holds just under 550,000 distinct CDR3 sequences, with around 21% as singletons. The sequence was obtained from an adult woman who had mild COVID-19 (a few samples of this study predate the infection). Cell type and time point are not known. The material sequenced was PBMCs or a T cell subset sorted from them (not recorded which). The J gene is TRBJ1-2, the V gene TRBV7-9, with 9 bases fitting TRBD1. The DNA for the CDR3 is TGTGCCAGCAGCTTCGCCGGGACAGGGCCCTTGGGGGATGGCTACACCTTC. Its translation: CASSFAGTGPLGDGYTF. The full variable domain, completed using reference TRBV7-9 and TRBJ1-2, is DTGVSQNPRHKITKRGQNVTFRCDPISEHNRLYWYRQTLGQGPEFLTYFQNEAQLEKSRLLSDRFSAERPKGSFSTLEIQRTEQGDSAMYLCASSFAGTGPLGDGYTFGSGTRLTVV.